Listed below are T cell receptor beta chains from one sample, sequenced in a study of beta chain features in type 1 diabetes. Some clones are missing from TCRdb's copy, which holds only in-frame ones; the method was immunoSEQ multiplex PCR. Of hundreds of thousands of clones listed, roughly 13% are singletons. The sequencing input was naive CD4+ T cells from blood. Receptors originate from a man younger than 35 with type 1 diabetes. Both conserved end residues are part of each CDR3. A D gene is named only where the DNA matches it firmly. Rows give clone size only sometimes, using once, few, many, or a class for an expanded clone.

D gene | J gene | V gene | clone size | CDR3 DNA | CDR3 protein
- | TRBJ1-2 | TRBV30 | few | TGTGCCTGGAGTCATGGACTAAACCGCTACACCTTC | CAWSHGLNRYTF
TRBD1 | TRBJ2-7 | TRBV5-1 | few | TGCGCCAGCAGCCCGGGACAGGGGAGCTACGAGCAGTACTTC | CASSPGQGSYEQYF
- | TRBJ2-1 | TRBV21-1 | few | TGTGCCAGCAGCAAGAAGCCCGGGACTAGCGAACGCAATGAGCAGTTCTTC | CASSKKPGTSERNEQFF
- | TRBJ1-5 | TRBV28 | - | TGTGCCAGCAGTTCCTCGGGGGCTGGTCAGCCCCAGCATTTT | CASSSSGAGQPQHF
- | TRBJ2-3 | TRBV7-9 | few | TGTGCCGGGTCCGGCTCAGATACGCAGTATTTT | CAGSGSDTQYF
- | TRBJ1-2 | TRBV25-1 | - | TGTGCCAGCACCCCATCGCGGGAGAACTATGGCTACACCTTC | CASTPSRENYGYTF
- | TRBJ2-5 | TRBV7-9 | - | TGTGCCAGCAGCTTAGGCGCTACCCATCAAGAGACCCAGTACTTC | CASSLGATHQETQYF
- | TRBJ2-3 | TRBV6-6 | - | TGTGCCAGCAGTTACAAAGGGAATACGCAGTATTTT | CASSYKGNTQYF
TRBD2 | TRBJ2-1 | TRBV18 | few | TGTGCCAGCTCACCCGGACTAGCGGGGTTTTGGTACAATGAGCAGTTCTTC | CASSPGLAGFWYNEQFF
- | TRBJ2-1 | TRBV7-2 | - | TGTGCCAGCAGCTTTCACACCGAGCAGTTCTTC | CASSFHTEQFF